The clone carrying this TCR beta chain occurred a few times. Looked up from germline, CDR1 is MGHRA and CDR2 is YSYEKL. V dropped 1 base and J dropped 0 bases, with 13 bases sitting between them. The CDR3 length is 17 residues. This sample is drawn from a study of Tregs in tolerant kidney transplant recipients. Method: immunoSEQ multiplex PCR; TCRdb's copy keeps in-frame clones and lacks some. The profile shows tens of thousands of clones, roughly 90% of them singletons. Related graft donors supplied nonmyeloablative bone marrow transplants, and mixed chimerism was transient. Thawed PBMCs were FACS-sorted into unstimulated CD4+CD25+CD127- regulatory T cells, CD4+CD25- non-regulatory cells, CD4 and CD8 cells.

The sample was CD4+ T cells from blood (PBMCs), taken 24 months after the transplant. The source of this sequence is a human patient who received a combined kidney and bone marrow transplant. Some T cells may be the graft donor's. The rearrangement uses TRBV4-1 and TRBJ1-5; D unresolved. CDR3 DNA: TGCGCCAGCAGCCAAGTGGATATGGGCTTTAGCAATCAGCCCCAGCATTTT. Amino acids: CASSQVDMGFSNQPQHF.